This TCR beta chain stems from a study of cytomegalovirus exposure and HLA in healthy donors. Worth noting for this clone: The antigen is undetermined.

V lost 0 bases and J 4 bases, leaving 10 bases between the germline ends. Germline V CDR1 and CDR2: SGHRS, YFSETQ. This CDR3 comprises 14 residues. Amplification used 60 Vbeta primers and 13 Jbeta primers. As handled by the study authors: An analysis that came later counted approximately 76 million unique TCR beta chains, about 10 million shared. The assay was immunoSEQ multiplex PCR, and TCRdb's table has in-frame clones only and misses some. The V and J calls and clone size are taken from that table; D and trimming were inferred from the DNA. The sample table sets out about 72,000 clones. Study findings and constraints: Reportedly, cytomegalovirus status was diagnosed with high sensitivity and specificity. In a later analysis, at a false discovery rate of 0.05, 15,000 to 20,000 TCR beta sequences matched HLA alleles. In vitro assays verified that three CMV-associated chains recognized CMV antigens specifically.

The receptor was isolated from a man aged 35-49 years in good health and CMV-seronegative. The material sequenced was PBMCs. This chain uses TRBV5-1 with TRBJ1-1; D gene ambiguous. The CDR3 loop is CASSLAAASTEAFF. The CDR3 coding sequence is TGCGCCAGCAGCTTGGCTGCCGCCAGCACTGAAGCTTTCTTT.